This T cell receptor beta chain stems from a study of blood T cells in healthy people across ages (dated by TCRdb to the mid-2010s). In terms of the full investigation: In model experiments, template switching captured about one uniquely barcoded TCR beta cDNA molecule for every two T cells. The study analyzed two additional independent replicas of 1 million unique cDNA reads from the same blood draw for two donors, one aged 18 to 30 and one aged 80 or older. The donors were split into four age groups: young (average around 15 years), middle-aged (roughly 39), aged (about 56) and long-lived (about 82). The study measured age-related changes in TCR beta repertoire diversity using deep sequencing normalized with unique cDNA molecular identifiers.

The library was prepared using 5' RACE. This sample was sequenced with an Illumina HiSeq 2500. The second PCR ran for about 7 to 11 cycles and used a J-beta primer mix along with a sample-barcoded 5' primer. A template-switch 5' adaptor carrying 12 random nucleotides introduced a unique molecular identifier onto each TCR beta cDNA molecule. At least 2.5 million CDR3-containing paired-end reads were obtained from each sample. All of the RNA was converted into first-strand cDNA using the Mint cDNA synthesis kit, with a TRBC-specific oligonucleotide serving as the primer. Following uracil-DNA glycosylase treatment, all cDNA underwent a first 18-cycle PCR with the universal primers M1SS and BC2_uni_R. The study's own analysis went as follows. For normalization, 1 million high-quality reads were randomly selected from each sample, with every read carrying a distinct molecular identifier. Reads sharing molecular identifiers were discarded rather than binned into consensus sequences. MiTCR, set to a Q25 quality threshold and the strictest error-elimination algorithm, was used for CDR3 identification, clonotype clustering and error correction. Lower-bound total TCR beta diversity was estimated with a nonparametric unseen species model using Euler transformation. TCRdb applied fastp at Q25 and MiXCR to the public reads, then kept only in-frame beta chains. A single entry per CDR3 protein holds the most common genes and DNA from its merged rows. The V and J calls follow TCRdb's processing rather than the paper's. Within this sample are about 570,000 distinct CDR3 sequences, with 25% to 35% of them counted one time only. The ten largest clones add up to 3% to 4% of the sample.

In regard to this clonotype: No cognate antigen has been identified for it. The record has no base qualities; no much larger clone is one base away.

The trim is 3 bases for V and 4 bases for J, with a gap of 18 bases between the germline ends. CDR1 is given as DFQATT and CDR2 as SNEGSKA, both from the germline V gene (reference sequence). Its CDR3 holds 15 amino acids, cysteine through phenylalanine. Only CDR3 DNA remains: 45 bases, in frame from the first base. Systemically healthy Caucasian individuals from Russia, 39 in total and aged roughly 6 to 95 years, were included as donors. Each donor gave 8 to 10 milliliters of peripheral blood, drawn into EDTA-treated Vacutainer tubes. Ficoll-Paque density-gradient centrifugation was used to isolate PBMCs, with at least 6 million obtained per sample. Total RNA, at least 5 micrograms per sample, was extracted from PBMCs with Trizol reagent. Naive CD45RAhigh/CD27high T cell percentages were measured by flow cytometry on a PBMC aliquot from every donor. Summary of the overall study and its limitations: Because the CMV infection status of the donors was unknown, age-related changes in expanded clonotypes may potentially have been confounded. The long-lived group showed more naive CD4+ T cells, fewer expanded clones and increased TCR diversity than the aged group, suggesting age selection. Total diversity estimates from one million sequenced T cells were considered lower bounds and underestimates. Since profiling was done on bulk unsorted PBMCs, naive and antigen-experienced compartments could not be conclusively compared. There was a strong correlation between observed TCR beta diversity and the percentage of naive T cells measured by flow cytometry. As age increased, observed TCR beta diversity per million T cells dropped in a roughly linear way, and a significant reduction was already evident by age 40.

The same specimen was also included in a second study, on T cells of mothers and their children. The second source states: Nine systemically healthy Caucasian individuals served as donors, namely three mothers together with their six children. cDNA synthesis consumed the entire amount of extracted RNA, loaded at around 1.5 ug RNA in each 15 ul reaction. In the second PCR, the M1S primer introduced both the sample barcodes and 2-4 random nucleotides. Over 8 million TCR beta CDR3 reads came from each mother, compared with 3.3 million or so reads from each child. Thymic selection similarly shapes TCR recombination output in related and unrelated pairs, with minor effect from inherited differences. Related mother-child pairs always showed normalized repertoire overlap that was slightly higher than in unrelated mother-child pairs, though the difference was never significant. With a sensitivity of about 100 clones per million clonotypes, no persistent microchimeric T cell clones were detected. The study used deep NGS to compare TCR beta repertoires of mothers and children, seeking features distinguishing related mother-child pairs from unrelated individuals. Mothers averaged about 40 +/- 4 years of age and children averaged about 12 +/- 4 years. After adapters were ligated using NEBNext reagents, the libraries underwent 100+100 nt paired-end sequencing on an Illumina HiSeq 2000. Mother and child libraries were prepared a month apart and sequenced in separate runs to prevent cross-contamination. Each donor had between roughly 450,000 and 2,300,000 distinct TCR beta clonotypes identified. Naive TCR beta clonotypes were estimated from low-frequency clonotypes matched to each donor's FACS-determined naive share, without sorting.

This sequence originates from a boy aged 2 to 10 in good health. The rearranged chain carries TRBV20-1 and TRBJ2-5, with the D gene possibly TRBD1 or TRBD2, each one fitting 5 bases. The source material was blood. The encoded CDR3 is CSARAGASAGETQYF. The DNA reads TGCAGTGCTAGGGCCGGGGCGTCGGCGGGAGAGACCCAGTACTTC.